This T cell receptor (beta chain) was documented in a study of T cells in Graves' hyperthyroidism and ophthalmopathy. The CDR3 spans 12 residues. Germline CDR1 reads SGHNT; CDR2 reads YYREEE (reference sequence). V shed 0 bases and J shed 2 bases, with 3 bases lying between them. Each person with ophthalmopathy scored at least 3 on the Clinical Activity Score, reached NOSPECS grade 4 or higher, and had been ill under 3 months. In making diagnoses, clinical symptoms, serum thyroxine and TRAb, thyroid ultrasound and orbital computed tomography were all used. This clonotype showed up many times. Its antigen is undetermined. Amplified TCR beta CDR3 regions derived from RNA transcripts. The HTBI set primed first-round TCR CDR3 RT-PCR. TCRdb called the multiplex PCR reads again in MiXCR, with one record for every CDR3 protein. The sample shows under 400,000 distinct CDR3 sequences, 15% to 20% of them seen only once.

Overall study findings and caveats: With a median lead of roughly 6.2 months before onset, the model predicted ophthalmopathy.

The V gene is TRBV5-4, the J gene TRBJ2-7; D is ambiguous. The specimen sequenced was blood. This TCR was sampled from a woman aged 40 to 50 with Graves' ophthalmopathy. The CDR3 nucleotides read TGTGCCAGCAGCTTGGACGCCTACGAGCAGTACTTC. It is translated as CASSLDAYEQYF.